This T cell receptor (beta chain) was documented in a study of T-cell memory formation after mild COVID-19. On this clonotype: The antigen remains undetermined.

TCRdb redid the calling of the 5' RACE reads with MiXCR, one entry per CDR3 protein. This table has 190,000 or so distinct CDR3 sequences, about 27% appearing once. J lost 0 bases, V lost 6 bases, and 4 bases had no gene match. The germline V gene encodes CDR1 LNHNV and CDR2 YYDKDF (reference sequence). The CDR3 runs to 15 residues. Study conclusions and caveats: Later expanders leaned toward CD4+, whereas clones contracting from day 15 to 85 were balanced CD4/CD8. The study found contracting CD4+ clones mainly in CM and EM and contracting CD8+ clones in EMRA.

The chain combines TRBV15 with TRBJ1-4, with 7 nucleotides matching TRBD1. The material sequenced was PBMCs or a T cell subset sorted from them (not recorded which). The clonotype was recovered from an adult woman who had mild COVID-19 (a few samples of this study predate the infection). Cell type and time point are not known. CDR3 in DNA: TGTGCCACCAGTACAGGGGTGGCAACTAATGAAAAACTGTTTTTT. It yields the protein CATSTGVATNEKLFF.